One sample yielded the 32 T cell receptor beta chains listed below, sequenced in a study of T cells in Graves' hyperthyroidism and ophthalmopathy. TCR beta CDR3 region amplification was performed from RNA transcripts. First-round RT-PCR with HTBI primers amplified the TCR CDR3 region. One entry per CDR3 protein, called by TCRdb with MiXCR from the multiplex PCR reads. The table has around 800,000 distinct CDR3 sequences, 38% seen once; the top ten hold 7.5% to 9.5%. Input material: blood. Receptor source: a man aged 18 to 30 with Graves' hyperthyroidism.

This clonotype was detected ten times or more. The chain uses TRBV2 and TRBJ2-2; no definite D call. The germline V gene has CDR1 SNHLY and CDR2 FYNNEI. With 0 bases removed from V and 7 bases from J, the gap between germline ends came to 12 bases. The CDR3 spans 15 residues. CDR3 region: CASSEAGSRGGELFF. Written as DNA, the CDR3 is TGTGCCAGCAGTGAAGCGGGCAGTAGAGGCGGGGAGCTGTTTTTT. Drawing the rest from reference TRBV2 and TRBJ2-2, the complete variable domain is EPEVTQTPSHQVTQMGQEVILRCVPISNHLYFYWYRQILGQKVEFLVSFYNNEISEKSEIFDDQFSVERPDGSNFTLKIRSTKLEDSAMYFCASSEAGSRGGELFFGEGSRLTVL.

This clonotype was found many times. The rearrangement links TRBV29-1 to TRBJ2-7, with 7 bases lining up with TRBD1. CDR1 and CDR2 from the germline V gene are SQVTM and ANQGSEA. The CDR3 totals 13 residues. J was trimmed by 2 bases and V by 3 bases; bases with no gene match: 4. The CDR3 loop is CSVEGTVPYEQYF. CDR3 sequence (DNA): TGCAGCGTTGAGGGGACAGTCCCCTACGAGCAGTACTTC.

The table lists this clonotype with a few counts. DNA for the CDR3: TGTGCCAGCAGCTTAAGGACCTGGGGTGAAGCTTTCTTT. This codes for CASSLRTWGEAFF. The V and J genes are TRBV13 and TRBJ1-1; no clear D. The CDR3 loop spans 13 amino acids. CDR1 is PRHDT, CDR2 FYEKMQ, per germline (reference sequence). Trimming left V 2 bases short and J 7 bases short, with 11 bases between.

This clonotype was found many times. The rearrangement joins TRBV2 to TRBJ1-2; 10 bases agree with TRBD1. The trim removed 7 bases at V and 8 bases at J, leaving 7 bases unmatched. From germline, CDR1 is SNHLY and CDR2 FYNNEI. CDR3 length: 13 amino acids. CDR3 DNA: TGTGCCAGCATGTCCGGGACAGGGGACGGCTACACCTTC. Its translation: CASMSGTGDGYTF.

The chain recombines TRBV7-2 with TRBJ2-7, with 14 bases identical to TRBD2. V was pared by 8 bases and J by 3 bases, with 9 bases of the junction left unmatched. CDR1 SGHTA and CDR2 FQGNSA come from the germline V gene. The CDR3 runs to 16 residues. The CDR3 spells CASGLAGGGGVYEQYF. Written as DNA, the CDR3 is TGTGCCAGCGGACTAGCGGGAGGTGGAGGGGTCTACGAGCAGTACTTC.

The rearrangement uses TRBV2 and TRBJ2-5; a possible D gene is TRBD1 (6 bases). V was cut by 5 bases and J by 1 base, with 14 bases left in between. The CDR3 consists of 15 residues. The germline V gene has CDR1 SNHLY and CDR2 FYNNEI. The CDR3 sequence: CASSRTVNPQETQYF. The DNA of the CDR3 is TGTGCCAGCAGTAGGACAGTTAATCCCCAAGAGACCCAGTACTTC.

This chain connects TRBV6-2 or TRBV6-3 to TRBJ2-3; D is unclear. There are 13 residues in the CDR3. From germline, CDR1 is MNHEY and CDR2 SVGEGT. The germline V and J ends were trimmed by 5 bases and 1 base, with 7 bases remaining between them. In nucleotides, the CDR3 is TGTGCCAGCAGTCGGACGGGCACAGATACGCAGTATTTT. This translates into CASSRTGTDTQYF.

About this clonotype itself: A much larger clone differs by one base, so this may be a read error. The chain recombines TRBV5-5 with TRBJ2-7, with D possibly TRBD1 on 6 matching bases. The CDR3 is made up of 13 amino acids. The germline CDR1 and CDR2 sequences are SGHKS and YYEKEE (reference sequence). Trimming shortened V by 4 bases and J by 2 bases, and 10 bases separated the two germline ends. The CDR3, as DNA: TGTGCCAGCAGCCCGGACAGCCCCTACGAGCAGTACTTC. It encodes CASSPDSPYEQYF.

This clonotype was seen a handful of times. The chain joins TRBV4-1 to TRBJ2-2; D not certain. CDR1 MGHRA and CDR2 YSYEKL come from the germline V gene. CDR3 length: 14 amino acids. Trimming stripped 0 bases from V and 6 bases from J, with 8 bases between. The CDR3 loop reads CASSQEPGPGELFF. The CDR3 DNA follows: TGCGCCAGCAGCCAAGAACCGGGTCCCGGGGAGCTGTTTTTT.

Concerning this clonotype itself: This sequence may be a read error, since a much larger clone differs from it by one base. This chain joins TRBV7-2 and TRBJ1-4, with D possibly TRBD1 on 5 matching bases. The CDR3 extends over 13 amino acids. Germline loops: CDR1 SGHTA, CDR2 FQGNSA. Trimming took 0 bases from V and 8 from J, leaving 7 bases between them. CDR3 sequence: CASSLAGQEKLFF. The CDR3 DNA is TGTGCCAGCAGCTTAGCGGGGCAGGAAAAACTGTTTTTT.

This clonotype was seen repeatedly, ten times or more. This chain links TRBV5-1 with TRBJ1-4; 7 bases map to TRBD1. Germline values: CDR1 SGHRS, CDR2 YFSETQ. Trimming took 3 bases from V and 5 from J; bases not matched to a gene: 4. CDR3 length: 14 residues. CDR3 loop: CASSSGQRNEKLFF. The CDR3 DNA reads TGCGCCAGCAGCTCGGGACAGAGGAATGAAAAACTGTTTTTT.

Only a few counts were recorded for this clonotype. The DNA of the CDR3 is TGTGCCAGCAGCTTAGTTCCTAGCGGGGGTCCCGAAGAGACCCAGTACTTC. Amino acids: CASSLVPSGGPEETQYF. V is TRBV11-3 and J is TRBJ2-5; 10 bases map to TRBD2. J was trimmed by 3 bases and V by 1 base; bases with no gene match: 8. Germline CDR1 reads SGHNT; CDR2 reads YENEEA. The CDR3 runs 17 residues.

This clonotype was seen a few times. The chain has TRBV9 and TRBJ1-4; D is ambiguous. The CDR3 has 14 residues. In germline, CDR1 is SGDLS, CDR2 YYNGEE. V was cut by 4 bases and J by 5 bases, with 12 bases left in between. CDR3 bases: TGTGCCAGCAGCCAATCAGCCAGGAATGAAAAACTGTTTTTT. It translates to CASSQSARNEKLFF.

This clonotype was seen a handful of times. The gene calls are TRBV5-1 and TRBJ1-1, with D maybe TRBD1 (6 bases). Germline V gene data show CDR1 as SGHRS and CDR2 as YFSETQ. CDR3 length equals 14 residues. V gave up 7 bases and J gave up 3 bases, with 16 bases separating them. This CDR3 is CASASPGGHTEAFF. As DNA, the CDR3 is TGCGCCAGCGCCTCACCCGGGGGGCACACTGAAGCTTTCTTT.

The chain employs TRBV4-1 and TRBJ1-4, with D perhaps TRBD1 (6 bases). CDR3 length equals 16 residues. Trimming removed 1 base at V and 2 bases at J, with 11 bases between. Germline CDR1 MGHRA, CDR2 YSYEKL. CDR3: CASSQGAGVTNEKLFF. The DNA for the CDR3 is TGCGCCAGCAGCCAAGGGGCAGGGGTGACTAATGAAAAACTGTTTTTT.

The V call is TRBV19, the J call TRBJ1-2, with TRBD1 as a possible D gene (5 bases). The CDR3 covers 15 residues. V was pared by 5 bases and J by 8 bases, with 21 bases between. Germline V gene sequence: CDR1 LNHDA, CDR2 SQIVND (reference sequence). As DNA, the CDR3 is TGTGCCAGTAGTCCACCCGGGACGGAGGGTTGGGGCTACACCTTC. Translating it yields CASSPPGTEGWGYTF.

V is TRBV10-3 and J is TRBJ2-5; possible D gene TRBD1, 5 bases. V lost 3 bases to trimming and J lost 7 bases, with 15 bases between them. Germline CDR1 is ENHRY and CDR2 is SYGVKD. This CDR3 is built from 14 residues. The CDR3 loop is CAISDRQGEVTQYF. CDR3 in DNA: TGTGCCATCAGTGACAGGCAGGGCGAAGTGACCCAGTACTTC.

The chain carries TRBV4-2 and TRBJ2-2; possibly TRBD1 or TRBD2 for D (5 bases each). Germline CDR1 is LGHNA and CDR2 is YNFKEQ. This CDR3 has 15 residues. Trimming shortened V by 4 bases and J by 4 bases, and 13 bases separated the two germline ends. The CDR3 is CASSRGIGLTGELFF. The CDR3 DNA reads as TGTGCCAGCAGCCGGGGGATAGGGCTCACCGGGGAGCTGTTTTTT.

The chain employs TRBV20-1 and TRBJ1-4, with D tentatively TRBD1 (5 bases). V was pared by 3 bases and J by 8 bases, with 10 bases between. This CDR3 contains 12 residues. From germline, CDR1 is DFQATT and CDR2 SNEGSKA (reference sequence). CDR3 protein: CSASPRDEKLFF. In DNA, the CDR3 is TGCAGTGCTAGCCCCAGGGACGAAAAACTGTTTTTT.

The rearrangement uses TRBV11-3 and TRBJ1-6; D is perhaps TRBD1 (6 bases). Germline-derived CDR1 and CDR2 are SGHNT and YENEEA. Trimming removed 5 bases at V and 5 bases at J, with 10 bases between. This CDR3 region has 14 residues. The DNA of the CDR3 is TGTGCCAGCAGCCGGACAGACAATAATTCACCCCTCCACTTT. Its translation is CASSRTDNNSPLHF.

Ten or more counts support this clonotype. This chain links TRBV10-3 with TRBJ1-1; 10 nucleotides align to TRBD1. CDR3 length equals 14 residues. Unmatched junction bases numbered 6, after V lost 6 bases and J lost 5 bases. Germline V gene lookup returns CDR1 ENHRY and CDR2 SYGVKD. The CDR3 loop reads CAISPGQGRTEAFF. In DNA, the CDR3 is TGTGCCATCAGCCCGGGACAGGGGCGGACTGAAGCTTTCTTT.

This clonotype appeared many times. The chain is built from TRBV5-5 and TRBJ1-1, with a possible D match to TRBD1 (5 bases). CDR3 length equals 12 residues. Trimming pared 2 bases from V and 9 bases from J, leaving 11 bases between. Germline lookup yields CDR1 SGHKS and CDR2 YYEKEE (reference sequence). The CDR3 loop is CASSFDRAQAFF. DNA of the CDR3: TGTGCCAGCAGCTTCGACAGAGCTCAAGCTTTCTTT.

The chain couples TRBV5-1 to TRBJ2-5; TRBD1 aligns across 8 bases. V lost 4 bases to trimming and J lost 5 bases; unmatched junction nucleotides: 7. The CDR3 has 14 residues. Germline values: CDR1 SGHRS, CDR2 YFSETQ. The CDR3 sequence is CASSPGQGHETQYF. CDR3 DNA sequence: TGCGCCAGCAGCCCAGGACAGGGACACGAGACCCAGTACTTC.

This clonotype was recorded a few times. The chain joins TRBV6-1 to TRBJ1-5; weak D call: TRBD1 (5 bases). Germline CDR1 MNHNS, CDR2 SASEGT. V was shortened by 1 base and J by 3 bases, with 10 bases between the two germline ends. This CDR3 is built from 15 residues. CDR3 amino acids: CASSEEGLINQPQHF. Written as DNA, the CDR3 is TGTGCCAGCAGTGAAGAGGGACTGATCAATCAGCCCCAGCATTTT.

This clonotype has a handful of counts. V is TRBV6-6 and J is TRBJ2-7; possible D gene TRBD1, 5 bases. This CDR3 region has 13 residues. Germline CDR1 is MNHNY and CDR2 is SVGAGI (reference sequence). V lost 6 bases and J lost 6, with 15 bases in between. The CDR3 loop is CASSARQKSEQYF. The CDR3 DNA reads as TGTGCCAGCAGCGCCCGACAGAAAAGCGAGCAGTACTTC.

This sequence joins TRBV20-1 and TRBJ2-7; TRBD2 matches at 8 bases. The length of the CDR3 is 15 residues. Trimming removed 4 bases from V and 5 bases from J; junction bases left unmatched: 13. The germline V gene encodes CDR1 DFQATT and CDR2 SNEGSKA (reference sequence). The CDR3 sequence: CSATGGRQGINEQYF. CDR3 nucleotide sequence: TGCAGTGCTACGGGGGGGAGGCAGGGGATCAACGAGCAGTACTTC.

Note on this clonotype: This is likely a read error, given that the CDR3 carries no conserved phenylalanine or tryptophan at its end. The gene calls are TRBV13 and TRBJ1-2; 9 bases fit TRBD1. Germline lookup yields CDR1 PRHDT and CDR2 FYEKMQ (reference sequence). J gave up 7 bases and V 5 bases, and 14 bases lay outside the gene matches. The CDR3 has 16 amino acids. CDR3 residues: CASSQPSPWDRVGYTL. CDR3 nucleotide sequence: TGTGCCAGCAGCCAGCCCTCACCTTGGGACAGGGTTGGCTACACCCTC.

The table lists this clonotype with many counts. V is TRBV2 and J is TRBJ2-5; possible D gene TRBD1, 6 bases. CDR3 length equals 15 residues. Germline V gene lookup returns CDR1 SNHLY and CDR2 FYNNEI. The V and J ends lost 5 bases and 5 bases respectively, with 18 bases between them. The CDR3 is CASSRDTRRIETQYF. CDR3 bases: TGTGCCAGCAGTCGGGACACCCGGAGGATTGAGACCCAGTACTTC.

This clonotype was observed a handful of times. The J gene is TRBJ2-5, the V gene TRBV6-6; tentative D call: TRBD2 (6 bases). The germline V gene encodes CDR1 MNHNY and CDR2 SVGAGI (reference sequence). The length of the CDR3 is 14 residues. Trimming shortened V by 5 bases and J by 4 bases, and 14 bases separated the two germline ends. CDR3 amino acids: CASSEWASVETQYF. Here the CDR3 DNA reads TGTGCCAGCAGTGAATGGGCTAGCGTAGAGACCCAGTACTTC.

The chain uses TRBV6-1 and TRBJ2-7; D tentatively fits TRBD1 or TRBD2 (5 bases each). CDR1 is MNHNS and CDR2 is SASEGT in the germline V gene. Trimming stripped 7 bases from V and 3 bases from J, with 13 bases between. The CDR3 totals 13 residues. Here the CDR3 reads CASTQGRYYEQYF. The CDR3 DNA is TGTGCCAGCACCCAGGGACGCTACTACGAGCAGTACTTC.

The chain combines TRBV2 with TRBJ2-7; no clear D. Germline lookup yields CDR1 SNHLY and CDR2 FYNNEI. V was cut by 5 bases and J by 1 base, with 6 bases left in between. The CDR3 consists of 12 residues. The CDR3 nucleotides are TGTGCCAGCAGTTTCTGGTCCTACGAGCAGTACTTC. Its protein product is CASSFWSYEQYF.

The rearrangement uses TRBV3-1 and TRBJ1-2; 8 bases line up with TRBD1. The length of the CDR3 is 14 residues. Trimming at V came to 3 bases and at J to 6 bases, leaving 6 bases not matched to a gene. CDR1 is LGHDT, CDR2 YNNKEL, per germline (reference sequence). The CDR3 loop is CASSQNDRGHGYTF. CDR3 nucleotides: TGTGCCAGCAGCCAGAACGACAGGGGCCATGGCTACACCTTC. The full variable domain, rest sourced from reference TRBV3-1 and TRBJ1-2, is DTAVSQTPKYLVTQMGNDKSIKCEQNLGHDTMYWYKQDSKKFLKIMFSYNNKELIINETVPNRFSPKSPDKAHLNLHINSLELGDSAVYFCASSQNDRGHGYTFGSGTRLTVV.